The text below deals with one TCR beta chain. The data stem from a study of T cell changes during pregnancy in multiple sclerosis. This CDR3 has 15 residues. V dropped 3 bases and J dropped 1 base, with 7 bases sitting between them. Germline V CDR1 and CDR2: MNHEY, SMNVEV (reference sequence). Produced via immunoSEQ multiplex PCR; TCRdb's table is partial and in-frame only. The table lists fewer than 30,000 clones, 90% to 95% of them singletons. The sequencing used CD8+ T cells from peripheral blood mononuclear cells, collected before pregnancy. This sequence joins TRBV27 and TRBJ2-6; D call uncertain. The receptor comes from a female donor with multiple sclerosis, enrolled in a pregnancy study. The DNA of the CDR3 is TGTGCCAGCAGTTTGCTAAAGTCTGGGGCCAACGTCCTGACTTTC. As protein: CASSLLKSGANVLTF.